A single sample is the source of the 28 T cell receptor beta chains below, sequenced in a study of T cells in Graves' hyperthyroidism and ophthalmopathy. Amplification of TCR beta CDR3 regions was performed using RNA transcripts as template. The primer set for the first-round RT-PCR of the TCR CDR3 was HTBI. TCRdb reanalysed the multiplex PCR reads using MiXCR and keeps one entry per CDR3 protein. Here the sample spans about 59,000 distinct CDR3 sequences, under 70% being singletons. Sequenced: blood. These receptors were collected from a woman aged 60-70 years with Graves' ophthalmopathy.

This clonotype was recorded many times. The rearrangement uses TRBV12-3 or TRBV12-4 and TRBJ2-3; 8 bases map to TRBD2. J lost 0 bases, V lost 6 bases, and 5 bases had no gene match. This CDR3 is built from 15 residues. The CDR3 nucleotides are TGTGCCAGCAGCGGGGGGGCTACTAGCACAGATACGCAGTATTTT. This translates into CASSGGATSTDTQYF.

J is TRBJ2-7 and V is TRBV2; tentative D call: TRBD1 (6 bases). The CDR3 extends over 16 amino acids. CDR1 is SNHLY, CDR2 FYNNEI, per germline. Between the trimmed V and J ends, which lost 6 bases and 5 bases, there was a span of 23 bases. The CDR3 nucleotides are TGTGCCAGCAGGGAATCCTCCGGACAGACCCTGAACGAGCAGTACTTC. Translated, it gives CASRESSGQTLNEQYF.

The table lists this clonotype with many counts. The CDR3 spells CASSLFPDTQYF. The CDR3 DNA sequence: TGCGCCAGCAGCTTGTTTCCAGATACGCAGTATTTT. V usage is TRBV5-1 and J usage is TRBJ2-3; D ambiguous. This CDR3 has 12 amino acids. V lost 1 base, J lost 4 bases, and 4 bases lay in between. Germline V gives CDR1 SGHRS, CDR2 YFSETQ.

This clonotype was detected many times. CDR3 nucleotides: TGTGCCAGCAGCCCGCAAAGTATTGAGCAGTTCTTC. It yields the protein CASSPQSIEQFF. This sequence joins TRBV7-2 and TRBJ2-1; D is unclear. The CDR3 is made up of 12 amino acids. Trimming took off 5 bases at V and 9 bases at J, with 11 bases between the two ends. The germline gives CDR1 SGHTA, CDR2 FQGNSA. Drawing the rest from reference TRBV7-2 and TRBJ2-1, the complete variable domain is GAGVSQSPSNKVTEKGKDVELRCDPISGHTALYWYRQSLGQGLEFLIYFQGNSAPDKSGLPSDRFSAERTGGSVSTLTIQRTQQEDSAVYLCASSPQSIEQFFGPGTRLTVL.

This clonotype was counted many times. V usage is TRBV11-2 and J usage is TRBJ1-2; 8 bases are shared with TRBD1. The V gene end was trimmed by 4 bases and the J gene end by 4 bases; junction bases not matched to a gene: 14. The length of the CDR3 is 17 residues. The germline gives CDR1 SGHAT, CDR2 FQNNGV. The CDR3 DNA sequence: TGTGCCAGCAGCTCCATCTCCGACAGGGGATTGGGCTATGGCTACACCTTC. Its translation is CASSSISDRGLGYGYTF.

The V and J genes are TRBV6-2 or TRBV6-3 and TRBJ1-2; D is uncertain. The length of the CDR3 is 12 residues. With 6 bases removed from V and 2 bases from J, the gap between germline ends came to 7 bases. Per the germline V gene, CDR1 is MNHEY and CDR2 is SVGEGT. The CDR3 spells CASSPSNYGYTF. CDR3 nucleotides: TGTGCCAGCAGCCCGTCCAACTATGGCTACACCTTC.

The chain employs TRBV12-3 or TRBV12-4 and TRBJ2-3; the match to TRBD1 covers 9 bases. CDR3 length: 15 residues. V lost 3 bases, J lost 2 bases, and 3 bases stayed unmatched. CDR3 sequence (DNA): TGTGCCAGCAGTTTGGGACAGGGACACACAGATACGCAGTATTTT. Translating gives CASSLGQGHTDTQYF.

In this sample, this clonotype turned up many times. The CDR3: CASSLMGTSGGLIQETQYF. In DNA, the CDR3 is TGTGCCAGCAGCTTAATGGGGACTAGCGGGGGTTTAATCCAAGAGACCCAGTACTTC. The genes are TRBV7-3 and TRBJ2-5, with TRBD2 matching over 14 bases. This CDR3 region has 19 residues. Trimming cost V 1 base and J 1 base; bases outside gene matches: 8. Germline assignment: CDR1 SGHTA and CDR2 FQGTGA.

This clonotype was seen at least ten times. This chain uses TRBV11-2 with TRBJ1-2, with 9 bases fitting TRBD1. Germline V CDR1 and CDR2: SGHAT, FQNNGV. The ends lost 1 base at V and 13 bases at J; junction bases unmatched: 10. This CDR3 spans 14 amino acids. The CDR3 region has the DNA TGTGCCAGCAGCTTAGCGGGGGGACAGGGAAAGACCACCTTC. Translation gives CASSLAGGQGKTTF.

This clonotype was detected ten times or more. This chain connects TRBV9 to TRBJ2-5, with D uncertain. The germline V gene has CDR1 SGDLS and CDR2 YYNGEE. This CDR3 spans 18 amino acids. The germline V and J ends were trimmed by 0 bases and 0 bases, with 18 bases remaining between them. CDR3 bases: TGTGCCAGCAGCGTAGGCCCCCACCGTGAGGCGTACCAAGAGACCCAGTACTTC. This codes for CASSVGPHREAYQETQYF.

The chain carries TRBV7-2 and TRBJ1-3, with D possibly being TRBD1 (5 bases). Germline CDR1 reads SGHTA; CDR2 reads FQGNSA. V was trimmed by 6 bases and J by 8 bases, leaving 11 bases between them. The CDR3 length is 12 residues. CDR3 protein: CASRRGADTIYF. The DNA for the CDR3 is TGTGCCAGCAGACGCGGGGCGGACACCATATATTTT. Full variable domain (outside the CDR3, taken from reference TRBV7-2 and TRBJ1-3): GAGVSQSPSNKVTEKGKDVELRCDPISGHTALYWYRQSLGQGLEFLIYFQGNSAPDKSGLPSDRFSAERTGGSVSTLTIQRTQQEDSAVYLCASRRGADTIYFGEGSWLTVV.

The chain uses TRBV29-1 and TRBJ2-7, with TRBD2 matching over 8 bases. This CDR3 region has 13 residues. V trimming: 0 bases; J trimming: 7 bases; junction bases outside the gene matches: 5. Germline V gene data show CDR1 as SQVTM and CDR2 as ANQGSEA. The CDR3 DNA reads TGCAGCGTTGAAGATCGGGGCGGGGGGGAGCAGTACTTC. This sequence encodes CSVEDRGGGEQYF.

The chain links TRBV7-9 to TRBJ1-6, with 8 bases that match TRBD1. V shed 5 bases, J shed 10 bases, and the junction held 4 bases outside the gene matches. Germline CDR1 SEHNR, CDR2 FQNEAQ (reference sequence). This CDR3 is built from 13 residues. The CDR3 DNA is TGTGCCAGCAGCATGACAGGGGAATCACCCCTCCACTTT. This encodes CASSMTGESPLHF.

This chain connects TRBV20-1 to TRBJ2-5; D tentatively reads TRBD1 or TRBD2 (5 bases each). The V end lost 4 bases, the J end lost 5 bases, and 14 bases lay between the germline ends. The CDR3 extends over 13 amino acids. The V gene's germline CDR1 is DFQATT and CDR2 SNEGSKA (reference sequence). The CDR3 loop is CSATGSVGETQYF. The CDR3, as DNA: TGCAGTGCTACAGGGAGCGTGGGGGAGACCCAGTACTTC.

This clonotype was observed many times. V and J are TRBV6-2 or TRBV6-3 and TRBJ1-1; a possible D gene is TRBD1 (5 bases). V lost 4 bases and J 8 bases, leaving 11 bases between the germline ends. The CDR3 has 12 residues. Germline V gene data show CDR1 as MNHEY and CDR2 as SVGEGT. This CDR3 is CASSLGLLEAFF. DNA for the CDR3: TGTGCCAGCAGTTTGGGACTCTTGGAAGCTTTCTTT.

With regard to this clonotype: The CDR3 does not close with the conserved phenylalanine or tryptophan, likely indicating a read error. The CDR3, as DNA: TGTGCCAGCAGTTCAACAAGCCCGAATTCACCCCTCCACTTG. Protein: CASSSTSPNSPLHL. This chain joins TRBV6-2 or TRBV6-3 and TRBJ1-6; D remains unclear. V was trimmed by 4 bases and J by 7 bases, leaving 11 bases between them. Per germline, CDR1 MNHEY and CDR2 SVGEGT. The CDR3 length is 14 residues.

Within the sample, this clonotype is medium-sized. The chain combines TRBV7-2 with TRBJ1-6, with TRBD1 matching 9 bases. Trimming took 4 bases from V and 10 from J; bases not matched to a gene: 2. The CDR3 is 13 residues long. Looked up from germline, CDR1 is SGHTA and CDR2 is FQGNSA. The DNA for the CDR3 is TGTGCCAGCAGCTCGGACAGGGGCTCACCCCTCCACTTT. This codes for CASSSDRGSPLHF. The entire variable domain, with the rest obtained from reference TRBV7-2 and TRBJ1-6, is as follows: GAGVSQSPSNKVTEKGKDVELRCDPISGHTALYWYRQSLGQGLEFLIYFQGNSAPDKSGLPSDRFSAERTGGSVSTLTIQRTQQEDSAVYLCASSSDRGSPLHFGNGTRLTVT.

This clonotype was detected ten times or more. J is TRBJ2-2 and V is TRBV6-4; TRBD1 aligns across 10 bases. The germline V gene has CDR1 MRHNA and CDR2 SNTAGT. The ends lost 4 bases at V and 2 bases at J; junction bases unmatched: 7. The CDR3 sequence is 17 residues long. The CDR3 protein is CASSGSRDRGNTGELFF. The CDR3, as DNA: TGTGCCAGCAGTGGGTCCCGGGACAGGGGAAACACCGGGGAGCTGTTTTTT.

This clonotype was seen ten or more times. With a much larger clone just one base away, this may be a read error. The chain links TRBV5-6 to TRBJ2-7; 8 bases are shared with TRBD1. J lost 2 bases, V lost 4 bases, and 8 bases had no gene match. The CDR3 contains 15 residues. CDR1 and CDR2 (germline): SGHDT, YYEEEE. Here the CDR3 reads CASSHGQGPAYEQYF. The CDR3 DNA sequence: TGTGCCAGCAGCCATGGACAGGGCCCCGCCTACGAGCAGTACTTC.

This clonotype has at least ten counts. DNA for the CDR3: TGCAGTGCTATGGGGGGCTTGAGGGAGCAGTACTTC. Translated, it gives CSAMGGLREQYF. V and J are TRBV20-1 and TRBJ2-7; D could derive from TRBD1 or TRBD2 (6 bases each). V lost 4 bases, J lost 7 bases, and 14 bases lay in between. The germline V gene has CDR1 DFQATT and CDR2 SNEGSKA (reference sequence). CDR3 length: 12 amino acids.

This clonotype was detected many times. This chain joins TRBV5-1 and TRBJ1-4; D is perhaps TRBD1 (5 bases). Trimming left V 0 bases short and J 7 bases short, with 22 bases between. The V gene's germline CDR1 is SGHRS and CDR2 YFSETQ. This CDR3 is 18 amino acids long. The CDR3 region has the DNA TGCGCCAGCAGCTTGGAAGGTGTCGGGTCGGGACCAAGTGAAAAACTGTTTTTT. Protein sequence: CASSLEGVGSGPSEKLFF.

Worth noting for this clonotype: A read error may account for a junction end that differs from germline. The chain links TRBV2 to TRBJ2-1; TRBD1 matches at 10 bases. Germline CDR1 is SNHLY and CDR2 is FYNNEI. The CDR3 is 15 amino acids. CDR3 loop: CASSETGGSHNEQFF. In DNA form, the CDR3 reads TGTGCCAGCAGTGAGACAGGGGGCTCCCACAATGAGCAGTTCTTC. Variable domain in full (rest from reference TRBV2 and TRBJ2-1): EPEVTQTPSHQVTQMGQEVILRCVPISNHLYFYWYRQILGQKVEFLVSFYNNEISEKSEIFDDQFSVERPDGSNFTLKIRSTKLEDSAMYFCASSETGGSHNEQFFGPGTRLTVL.

This chain joins TRBV10-3 and TRBJ2-5; D remains ambiguous. Trimming stripped 6 bases from V and 0 bases from J, with 14 bases between. Per the germline V gene, CDR1 is ENHRY and CDR2 is SYGVKD. The CDR3 is 15 residues long. CDR3 amino acids: CAISPSRKNQETQYF. CDR3 nucleotide sequence: TGTGCCATCAGCCCTTCGCGGAAAAACCAAGAGACCCAGTACTTC.

The J gene is TRBJ2-1, the V gene TRBV29-1, with TRBD2 matching over 10 bases. This CDR3 spans 15 amino acids. Unmatched junction bases numbered 11, after V lost 5 bases and J lost 7 bases. Per germline, CDR1 SQVTM and CDR2 ANQGSEA. This CDR3 is CSVNLSGGAGNEQFF. DNA of the CDR3: TGCAGCGTTAACCTAAGCGGGGGGGCCGGGAATGAGCAGTTCTTC.

Comments on this clonotype: Because it lacks the conserved phenylalanine or tryptophan at the end, this CDR3 is likely a read error. The chain employs TRBV5-6 and TRBJ2-7; tentative D call: TRBD1 (6 bases). CDR1 is SGHDT and CDR2 is YYEEEE in the germline V gene. This CDR3 region has 14 residues. The CDR3 DNA is TGTGCCACCAGCTTCGCCAGGGGAATACGCGAGCAGTACATC. It encodes CATSFARGIREQYI.

V usage is TRBV14 and J usage is TRBJ2-1, with TRBD2 identical over 12 bases. Germline assignment: CDR1 SGHDN and CDR2 FVKESK. CDR3 length: 16 residues. Trimming cost V 1 base and J 5 bases; bases outside gene matches: 3. CDR3: CASSQGLAGADNEQFF. The CDR3, as DNA: TGTGCCAGCAGCCAAGGACTAGCGGGAGCCGACAATGAGCAGTTCTTC.

The chain links TRBV3-1 to TRBJ1-4; possible D gene TRBD1, 6 bases. The germline V and J ends were trimmed by 1 base and 7 bases, with 13 bases remaining between them. Germline CDR1 and CDR2: LGHDT and YNNKEL (reference sequence). The CDR3 runs to 15 residues. CDR3 in DNA: TGTGCCAGCAGCCAAGGGTGGACAGATGGTGAAAAACTGTTTTTT. Protein: CASSQGWTDGEKLFF.

This sequence joins TRBV7-9 and TRBJ2-5, with a weak D call TRBD1 (5 bases). Germline-derived CDR1 and CDR2 are SEHNR and FQNEAQ (reference sequence). V shed 2 bases and J shed 1 base, with 17 bases lying between them. This CDR3 is built from 17 residues. The CDR3 coding sequence is TGTGCCAGCAGCTTAATCCGGCTGGGGCCATCCCAAGAGACCCAGTACTTC. Amino acids: CASSLIRLGPSQETQYF.